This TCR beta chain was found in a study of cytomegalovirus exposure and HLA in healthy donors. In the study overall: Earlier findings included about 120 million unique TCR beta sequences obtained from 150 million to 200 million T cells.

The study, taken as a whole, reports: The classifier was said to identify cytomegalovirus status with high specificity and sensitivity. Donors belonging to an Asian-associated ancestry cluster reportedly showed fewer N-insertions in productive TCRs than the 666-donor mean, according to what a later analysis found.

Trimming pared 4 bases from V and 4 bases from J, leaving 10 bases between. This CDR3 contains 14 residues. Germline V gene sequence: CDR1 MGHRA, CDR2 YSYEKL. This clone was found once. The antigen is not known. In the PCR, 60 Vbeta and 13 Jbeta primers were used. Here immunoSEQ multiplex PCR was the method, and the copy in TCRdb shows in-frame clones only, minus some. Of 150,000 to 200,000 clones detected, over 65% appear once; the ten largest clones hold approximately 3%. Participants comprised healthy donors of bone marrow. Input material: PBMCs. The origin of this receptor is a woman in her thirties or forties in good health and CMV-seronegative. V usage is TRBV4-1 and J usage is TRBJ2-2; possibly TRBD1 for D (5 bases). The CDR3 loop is CASSLQQATGELFF. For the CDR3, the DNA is TGCGCCAGCAGCCTCCAACAGGCCACCGGGGAGCTGTTTTTT.